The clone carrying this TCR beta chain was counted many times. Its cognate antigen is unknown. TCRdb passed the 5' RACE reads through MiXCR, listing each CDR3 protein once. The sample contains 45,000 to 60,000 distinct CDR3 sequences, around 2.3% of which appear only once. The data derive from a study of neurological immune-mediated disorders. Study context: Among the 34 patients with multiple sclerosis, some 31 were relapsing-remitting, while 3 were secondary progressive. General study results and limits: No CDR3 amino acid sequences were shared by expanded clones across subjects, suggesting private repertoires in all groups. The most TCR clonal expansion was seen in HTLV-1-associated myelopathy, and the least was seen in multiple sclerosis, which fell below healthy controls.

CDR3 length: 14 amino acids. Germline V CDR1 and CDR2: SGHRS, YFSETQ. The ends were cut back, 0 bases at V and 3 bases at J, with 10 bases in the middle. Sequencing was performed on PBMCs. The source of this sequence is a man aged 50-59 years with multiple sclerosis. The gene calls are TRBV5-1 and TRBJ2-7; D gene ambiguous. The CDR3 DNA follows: TGCGCCAGCAGCTTGGCGGTCGTCAGCTACGAGCAGTACTTC. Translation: CASSLAVVSYEQYF. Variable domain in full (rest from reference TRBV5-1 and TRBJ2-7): KAGVTQTPRYLIKTRGQQVTLSCSPISGHRSVSWYQQTPGQGLQFLFEYFSETQRNKGNFPGRFSGRQFSNSRSEMNVSTLELGDSALYLCASSLAVVSYEQYFGPGTRLTVT.